Listed here is a single T cell receptor (beta chain). The antigen is not known. This entry belongs to a study of radiation and T cells in renal cell carcinoma. Study summary: Nephrectomy followed 15 Gy stereotactic body radiation by 4 weeks. Study-level findings and limits: No pretreatment tumor biopsies were available for baseline clonotypes. Top tumor clonotypes rose in blood 2 weeks post-radiation, then contracted.

Only in-frame clones appear in the TCRdb table, and some are missing; sequencing was by immunoSEQ multiplex PCR. In the table there are about 130,000 clones, more than 75% of which are singletons. Time point here: blood 2 weeks post-SBRT. Specified treatment: 15 Gy SBRT to primary tumor, nephrectomy 4 weeks later. This renal cell carcinoma was of the clear cell type. This TCR was recovered from a woman aged 70-85 years with renal cell carcinoma. Sequenced material: blood, taken from a patient whose treatment included radiotherapy and nephrectomy.

DNA for the CDR3: TGTGCCATACAGGGTTCGGGAAACACCATATATTTT. Its protein product is CAIQGSGNTIYF. The V and J genes are TRBV10-3 and TRBJ1-3; perhaps TRBD1 as D (6 bases). CDR3 length: 12 amino acids. The germline V gene encodes CDR1 ENHRY and CDR2 SYGVKD. The germline V and J ends were trimmed by 9 bases and 4 bases, with 10 bases remaining between them.